This T cell receptor beta chain emerged from a study of blood T cell repertoires in COVID-19. Study summary: Acute and convalescent COVID-19 specimens originated in the United States, Italy and Spain. The analysed material was cDNA or gDNA that came from T cells, B-cell-depleted T cells, or PBMCs.

Germline CDR1 is MNHEY and CDR2 is SMNVEV (reference sequence). Trimming took 6 bases from V and 0 from J; bases not matched to a gene: 8. This CDR3 comprises 15 residues. In this sample, this clone turned up a few times. Per the original data handling: Nucleated cell counts were estimated from reference gene primer amplification. This table comes from immunoSEQ multiplex PCR, and its TCRdb copy is limited to in-frame clones, with some not included. The V and J calls and clone size come from that table; D and trimming were worked out from the DNA. This table has 100,000 to 150,000 clones, roughly 90% appearing once.

This TCR came from a man aged 70-80 years with active COVID-19. The sample consisted of peripheral blood. This chain connects TRBV27 to TRBJ2-7; 7 nucleotides match TRBD2. The CDR3 loop is CASRSAGVPSYEQYF. CDR3 nucleotides: TGTGCCAGCAGATCGGCGGGGGTTCCCTCCTACGAGCAGTACTTC.